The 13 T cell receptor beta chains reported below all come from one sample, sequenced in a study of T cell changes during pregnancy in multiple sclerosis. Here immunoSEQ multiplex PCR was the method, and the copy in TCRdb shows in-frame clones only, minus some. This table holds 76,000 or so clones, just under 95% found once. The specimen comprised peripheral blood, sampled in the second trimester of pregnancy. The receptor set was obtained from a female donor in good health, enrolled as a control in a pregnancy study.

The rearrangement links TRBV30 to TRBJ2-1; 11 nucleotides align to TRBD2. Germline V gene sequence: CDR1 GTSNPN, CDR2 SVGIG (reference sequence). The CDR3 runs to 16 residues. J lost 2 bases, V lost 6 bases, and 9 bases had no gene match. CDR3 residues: CACFTSGGSTYNEQFF. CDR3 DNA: TGTGCCTGTTTTACTAGCGGGGGCTCTACCTACAATGAGCAGTTCTTC.

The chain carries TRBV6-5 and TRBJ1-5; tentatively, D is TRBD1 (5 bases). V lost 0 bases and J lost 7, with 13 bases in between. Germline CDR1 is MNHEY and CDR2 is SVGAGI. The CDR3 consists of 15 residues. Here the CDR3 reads CASSYSVGGHQPQHF. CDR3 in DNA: TGTGCCAGCAGTTACTCCGTCGGGGGTCACCAGCCCCAGCATTTT.

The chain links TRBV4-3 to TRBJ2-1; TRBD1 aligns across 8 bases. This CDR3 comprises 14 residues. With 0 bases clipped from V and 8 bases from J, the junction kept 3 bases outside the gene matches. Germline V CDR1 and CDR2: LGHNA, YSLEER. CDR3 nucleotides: TGCGCCAGCAGCCAAGATGACAGGGGAGATGAGCAGTTCTTC. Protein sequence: CASSQDDRGDEQFF.

As DNA, the CDR3 is TGCGCCAGCAGCCAAAGGGGGACAGGGAGGAACACTGAAGCTTTCTTT. The encoded protein is CASSQRGTGRNTEAFF. The chain recombines TRBV4-1 with TRBJ1-1; 9 bases map to TRBD1. The length of the CDR3 is 16 residues. The V gene's germline CDR1 is MGHRA and CDR2 YSYEKL. Trimming cost V 2 bases and J 1 base; bases outside gene matches: 5.

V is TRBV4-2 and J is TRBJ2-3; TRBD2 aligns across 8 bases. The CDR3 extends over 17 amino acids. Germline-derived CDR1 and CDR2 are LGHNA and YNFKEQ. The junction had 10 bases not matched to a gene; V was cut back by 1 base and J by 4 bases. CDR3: CASSQAPPGLGADTQYF. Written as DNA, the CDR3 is TGTGCCAGCAGCCAAGCCCCCCCGGGACTAGGGGCAGATACGCAGTATTTT.

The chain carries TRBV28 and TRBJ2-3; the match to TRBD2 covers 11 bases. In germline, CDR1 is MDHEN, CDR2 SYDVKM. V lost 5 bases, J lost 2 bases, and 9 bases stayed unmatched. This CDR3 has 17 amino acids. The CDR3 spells CASSSSSGGRLTDTQYF. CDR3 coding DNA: TGTGCCAGCAGTAGTTCTAGCGGGGGGCGGCTCACAGATACGCAGTATTTT.

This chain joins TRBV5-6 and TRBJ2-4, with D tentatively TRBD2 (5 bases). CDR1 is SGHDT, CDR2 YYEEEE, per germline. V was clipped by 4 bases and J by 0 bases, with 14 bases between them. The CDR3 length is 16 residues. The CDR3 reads CASSRGSGLAKNIQYF. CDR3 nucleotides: TGTGCCAGCAGCCGAGGGTCAGGCCTAGCCAAAAACATTCAGTACTTC.

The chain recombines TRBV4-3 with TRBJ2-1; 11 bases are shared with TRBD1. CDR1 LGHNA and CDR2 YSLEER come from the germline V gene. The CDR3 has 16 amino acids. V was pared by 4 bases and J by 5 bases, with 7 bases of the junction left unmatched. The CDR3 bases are TGCGCCAGCAGCCGGACCGGGACAGGGGGTCACAATGAGCAGTTCTTC. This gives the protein CASSRTGTGGHNEQFF.

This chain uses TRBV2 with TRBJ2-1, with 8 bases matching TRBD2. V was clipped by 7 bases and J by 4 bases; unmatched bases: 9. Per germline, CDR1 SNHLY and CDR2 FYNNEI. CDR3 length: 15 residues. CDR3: CASTTSGGSYNEQFF. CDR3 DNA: TGTGCCAGCACTACTTCGGGGGGGTCGTACAATGAGCAGTTCTTC.

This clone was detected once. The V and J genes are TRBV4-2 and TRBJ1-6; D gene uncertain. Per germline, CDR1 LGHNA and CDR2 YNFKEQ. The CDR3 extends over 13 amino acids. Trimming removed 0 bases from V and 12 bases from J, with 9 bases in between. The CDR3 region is CASSQEVLRPLHF. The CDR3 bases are TGTGCCAGCAGCCAAGAAGTTCTCAGACCCCTCCACTTT.

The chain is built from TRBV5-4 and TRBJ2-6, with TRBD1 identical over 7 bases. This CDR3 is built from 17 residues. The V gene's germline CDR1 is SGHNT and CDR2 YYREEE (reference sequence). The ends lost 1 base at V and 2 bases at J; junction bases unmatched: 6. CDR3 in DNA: TGTGCCAGCAGCTTGTTGGCAGGGGGTCCTGGGGCCAACGTCCTGACTTTC. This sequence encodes CASSLLAGGPGANVLTF.

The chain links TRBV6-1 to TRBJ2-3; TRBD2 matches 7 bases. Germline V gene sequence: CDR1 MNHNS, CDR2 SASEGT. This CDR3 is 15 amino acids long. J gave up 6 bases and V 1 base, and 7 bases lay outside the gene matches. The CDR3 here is CASSEGAGQVDTQYF. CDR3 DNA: TGTGCCAGCAGTGAAGGAGCGGGGCAAGTGGATACGCAGTATTTT.

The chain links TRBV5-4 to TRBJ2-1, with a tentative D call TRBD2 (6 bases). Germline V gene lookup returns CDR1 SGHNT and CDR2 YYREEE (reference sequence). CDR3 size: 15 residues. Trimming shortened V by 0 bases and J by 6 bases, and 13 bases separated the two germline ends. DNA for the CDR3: TGTGCCAGCAGCTTGGGGGGGGTGCGAGGCAATGAGCAGTTCTTC. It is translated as CASSLGGVRGNEQFF.